This entry lists 25 T cell receptor beta chains sequenced from one sample in a study of breast tumors, draining lymph nodes, adjacent tissues. Each CDR3 protein gets one entry after TCRdb re-called the multiplex PCR reads with MiXCR. This table holds about 25,000 distinct CDR3 sequences, under 30% found once. Sample: breast tumor tissue. The receptors stem from a female donor with breast cancer. Some clones in this sample may be carry-over from other donors' samples.

Ten or more counts support this clonotype. The V and J genes are TRBV25-1 and TRBJ1-2; TRBD1 might be the D (5 bases). Deletions cut 1 base from V and 8 bases from J, with 14 bases between. Looked up from germline, CDR1 is MGHDK and CDR2 is SYGVNS. The CDR3 is made up of 14 amino acids. The CDR3 coding sequence is TGTGCCAGCAGTGAATCAGGCAGGGTACCCGGCTACACCTTC. This gives the protein CASSESGRVPGYTF.

This rearrangement joins TRBV2 to TRBJ2-1, with D tentatively TRBD2 (6 bases). Germline V gives CDR1 SNHLY, CDR2 FYNNEI. The CDR3 totals 15 residues. V was cut by 5 bases and J by 2 bases, with 13 bases left in between. The CDR3 reads CASSPPSAPYNEQFF. Written as DNA, the CDR3 is TGTGCCAGCAGTCCCCCTAGCGCCCCCTACAATGAGCAGTTCTTC.

This clonotype was counted at least ten times. The V and J genes are TRBV2 and TRBJ1-6; 7 bases fit TRBD1. The CDR3 runs 14 residues. Germline V CDR1 and CDR2: SNHLY, FYNNEI. The junction had 9 bases not matched to a gene; V was cut back by 6 bases and J by 10 bases. CDR3 nucleotide sequence: TGTGCCAGCAGAGAACAGGGGATAGGGTCACCCCTCCACTTT. This sequence encodes CASREQGIGSPLHF.

This clonotype is deemed medium-sized. This chain joins TRBV12-3 or TRBV12-4 and TRBJ1-2; 7 nucleotides line up with TRBD1. After removal of 6 bases from V and 6 bases from J, the junction contained 7 bases not matched to a gene. The CDR3 consists of 13 residues. The CDR3 sequence is CASSPGQVDGYTF. The CDR3 DNA sequence: TGTGCCAGCAGCCCTGGACAGGTCGATGGCTACACCTTC.

This clonotype has at least ten counts. Here the CDR3 DNA reads TGTGCCAGCAGCTTCGGAGAATGGGGCAGGGGTGGCGACGAGCAGTACTTC. It translates to CASSFGEWGRGGDEQYF. The chain combines TRBV7-9 with TRBJ2-7; TRBD1 is a possible D gene (6 bases). The CDR3 is 17 amino acids. Per germline, CDR1 SEHNR and CDR2 FQNEAQ (reference sequence). V lost 3 bases, J lost 5 bases, and 23 bases lay in between.

This clonotype was counted ten times or more. The chain carries TRBV4-1 and TRBJ2-2; TRBD2 aligns across 10 bases. Germline-derived CDR1 and CDR2 are MGHRA and YSYEKL. V dropped 0 bases and J dropped 4; count of bases not matched to a gene: 8. The CDR3 is made up of 18 amino acids. This chain's CDR3 is CASSQDRLAGVSTGELFF. Here the CDR3 DNA reads TGCGCCAGCAGCCAAGATCGGCTAGCGGGAGTGTCCACCGGGGAGCTGTTTTTT.

This chain joins TRBV30 and TRBJ1-4; D uncertain. Germline V gives CDR1 GTSNPN, CDR2 SVGIG (reference sequence). The V gene lost 4 bases and the J gene lost 7 bases, with 19 bases spanning the gap. This CDR3 region has 15 residues. The CDR3 sequence is CAWTRRTPGAEKLFF. The CDR3 region has the DNA TGTGCCTGGACTCGCAGGACCCCAGGAGCTGAAAAACTGTTTTTT. The complete variable domain, with remaining parts taken from reference TRBV30 and TRBJ1-4, reads SQTIHQWPATLVQPVGSPLSLECTVEGTSNPNLYWYRQAAGRGLQLLFYSVGIGQISSEVPQNLSASRPQDRQFILSSKKLLLSDSGFYLCAWTRRTPGAEKLFFGSGTQLSVL.

Of note for this clonotype: An end of the junction does not agree with germline; a read error may underlie this. This rearrangement joins TRBV6-1 to TRBJ1-3; D possibly corresponds to TRBD1 (5 bases). The CDR3 consists of 15 residues. CDR1 MNHNS and CDR2 SASEGT come from the germline V gene. Here the CDR3 DNA reads TGTGCCGGCAGTGACAGCGCGTTCTCTGGAAACACCATATATTTT. It encodes CAGSDSAFSGNTIYF.

This clonotype was seen ten or more times. CDR3 DNA sequence: TGTGCCAGTAGTGCAGGGAGCGCCTACGAGCAGTACTTC. As protein: CASSAGSAYEQYF. The V gene is TRBV19, the J gene TRBJ2-7; D may correspond to TRBD1 or TRBD2 (5 bases each). Germline V gives CDR1 LNHDA, CDR2 SQIVND (reference sequence). The CDR3 spans 13 residues. Trimming removed 5 bases from V and 2 bases from J, with 10 bases in between. The full variable domain, in which reference TRBV19 and TRBJ2-7 provide the parts outside the CDR3, is DGGITQSPKYLFRKEGQNVTLSCEQNLNHDAMYWYRQDPGQGLRLIYYSQIVNDFQKGDIAEGYSVSREKKESFPLTVTSAQKNPTAFYLCASSAGSAYEQYFGPGTRLTVT.

Ten or more counts support this clonotype. The V and J genes are TRBV2 and TRBJ2-1; D remains unclear. The ends were cut back, 7 bases at V and 5 bases at J, with 15 bases in the middle. Per the germline V gene, CDR1 is SNHLY and CDR2 is FYNNEI. The length of the CDR3 is 14 residues. CDR3 in amino acids: CASKSERLNNEQFF. CDR3 DNA sequence: TGTGCCAGCAAGTCCGAGAGGTTGAACAATGAGCAGTTCTTC.

This clonotype was seen ten or more times. V is TRBV15 and J is TRBJ1-6, with TRBD1 identical over 8 bases. The trim removed 0 bases at V and 0 bases at J, leaving 7 bases unmatched. From germline, CDR1 is LNHNV and CDR2 YYDKDF (reference sequence). This CDR3 comprises 19 residues. The CDR3 reads CATSRDSTGGSSYNSPLHF. The CDR3 DNA follows: TGTGCCACCAGCAGAGATAGCACAGGGGGGAGCTCCTATAATTCACCCCTCCACTTT.

There are many counts of this clonotype. This chain uses TRBV6-1 with TRBJ1-2; weak D call: TRBD1 (5 bases). The V gene lost 3 bases and the J gene lost 1 base, with 24 bases spanning the gap. Germline-derived CDR1 and CDR2 are MNHNS and SASEGT. The CDR3 has 19 residues. The CDR3 sequence is CASSDALPWTPDRNYGYTF. The CDR3 DNA reads TGTGCCAGCAGTGACGCGCTTCCATGGACACCCGACCGTAACTATGGCTACACCTTC.

Comments on this clonotype: This may arise from a read error, as a much more abundant clone is one base away. This chain joins TRBV5-4 and TRBJ2-5; 10 bases agree with TRBD2. This CDR3 is built from 16 residues. Germline trimming cut 7 bases from V and 2 bases from J; bases unmatched to any gene: 11. Looked up from germline, CDR1 is SGHNT and CDR2 is YYREEE (reference sequence). The CDR3 DNA reads as TGTGCCAGCGGCGGAGGACTAGCGGAGGGTCAAGAGACCCAGTACTTC. It yields the protein CASGGGLAEGQETQYF.

The sample holds many counts of this clonotype. V and J are TRBV11-3 and TRBJ2-3; D possibly corresponds to TRBD1 (6 bases). This CDR3 is built from 12 residues. Looked up from germline, CDR1 is SGHNT and CDR2 is YENEEA. Trimming left V 4 bases short and J 7 bases short, with 9 bases between. The CDR3 here is CASSSTGHTQYF. The CDR3 DNA is TGTGCCAGCAGCTCGACAGGTCATACGCAGTATTTT. Full variable domain (outside the CDR3, taken from reference TRBV11-3 and TRBJ2-3): EAGVVQSPRYKIIEKKQPVAFWCNPISGHNTLYWYLQNLGQGPELLIRYENEEAVDDSQLPKDRFSAERLKGVDSTLKIQPAELGDSAVYLCASSSTGHTQYFGPGTRLTVL.

This clonotype has more than one count but fewer than ten. This chain joins TRBV19 and TRBJ1-1, with no clear D. The CDR3 covers 13 residues. CDR1 and CDR2 from the germline V gene are LNHDA and SQIVND (reference sequence). Trimming shortened V by 3 bases and J by 1 base, and 6 bases separated the two germline ends. The CDR3 DNA reads TGTGCCAGTAGTATCGGTACGAACACTGAAGCTTTCTTT. Its translation is CASSIGTNTEAFF.

This clonotype has ten or more counts. This chain connects TRBV11-2 to TRBJ2-1, with a possible D match to TRBD1 (5 bases). Germline V gene sequence: CDR1 SGHAT, CDR2 FQNNGV. Trimming removed 5 bases from V and 5 bases from J, with 13 bases in between. The CDR3 length is 14 residues. The CDR3 is CASSVRGSHNEQFF. CDR3 in DNA: TGTGCCAGCAGCGTAAGGGGTAGCCACAATGAGCAGTTCTTC.

The chain combines TRBV11-2 with TRBJ2-2, with no clear D. Germline CDR1 is SGHAT and CDR2 is FQNNGV. Deletions cut 1 base from V and 8 bases from J, with 14 bases between. This CDR3 contains 15 residues. CDR3 nucleotide sequence: TGTGCCAGCAGCTTAGGAAACAGCATTGGTGGGGAGCTGTTTTTT. Translating it yields CASSLGNSIGGELFF.

The V gene is TRBV7-3, the J gene TRBJ2-3; tentative D call: TRBD1 (5 bases). Deletions cut 5 bases from V and 0 bases from J, with 12 bases between. Germline assignment: CDR1 SGHTA and CDR2 FQGTGA. The CDR3 is 15 amino acids. The CDR3 DNA is TGTGCCAGCAGCACCACAGGCGGAAGCACAGATACGCAGTATTTT. Amino acid sequence: CASSTTGGSTDTQYF.

A remark on this clonotype: Because it lacks the conserved phenylalanine or tryptophan at the end, this CDR3 is likely a read error. The J gene is TRBJ1-2, the V gene TRBV9; perhaps TRBD1 as D (5 bases). The germline V gene encodes CDR1 SGDLS and CDR2 YYNGEE. The CDR3 covers 15 residues. Trimming cost V 0 bases and J 4 bases, with 13 bases left between them. The CDR3 loop is CASSVGRDDSYGYTL. The CDR3 coding sequence is TGTGCCAGCAGCGTAGGACGGGACGACTCCTATGGCTACACCCTC.

The rearrangement uses TRBV20-1 and TRBJ2-5; unclear D gene. CDR3 length: 15 amino acids. Per germline, CDR1 DFQATT and CDR2 SNEGSKA (reference sequence). Trimming removed 0 bases from V and 0 bases from J, with 11 bases in between. The CDR3 spells CSARDGRTYQETQYF. In DNA form, the CDR3 reads TGCAGTGCTAGAGATGGCCGAACGTACCAAGAGACCCAGTACTTC.

This clonotype was counted at least ten times. V usage is TRBV11-2 and J usage is TRBJ2-5; 10 bases line up with TRBD2. V gave up 5 bases and J gave up 2 bases; unmatched junction bases: 11. The germline CDR1 and CDR2 sequences are SGHAT and FQNNGV. The CDR3 spans 17 residues. The CDR3 loop reads CASSLYPPGLAQETQYF. Here the CDR3 DNA reads TGTGCCAGCAGCCTATATCCCCCGGGACTAGCGCAAGAGACCCAGTACTTC.

On this clonotype: This CDR3 is missing its conserved last phenylalanine or tryptophan, likely due to a read error. V gene TRBV7-2 combines with J gene TRBJ2-2; the match to TRBD2 covers 9 bases. The V gene's germline CDR1 is SGHTA and CDR2 FQGNSA. With 5 bases clipped from V and 5 bases from J, the junction kept 9 bases outside the gene matches. The CDR3 is made up of 16 amino acids. The CDR3 spells CASSRIAGESTGELFV. The CDR3 nucleotides read TGTGCCAGCAGCCGTATAGCGGGAGAGAGTACCGGGGAGCTGTTTGTT.

This clonotype was counted many times. This chain joins TRBV5-4 and TRBJ2-1; TRBD2 matches at 14 bases. This CDR3 is 16 amino acids long. Trimming at V came to 2 bases and at J to 6 bases, leaving 4 bases not matched to a gene. Germline assignment: CDR1 SGHNT and CDR2 YYREEE (reference sequence). CDR3 nucleotide sequence: TGTGCCAGCAGCTTTATGACTAGCGGGAGGGGCAATGAGCAGTTCTTC. It encodes CASSFMTSGRGNEQFF. Based on the CDR3 plus reference TRBV5-4 and TRBJ2-1, the full variable domain is ETGVTQSPTHLIKTRGQQVTLRCSSQSGHNTVSWYQQALGQGPQFIFQYYREEENGRGNFPPRFSGLQFPNYSSELNVNALELDDSALYLCASSFMTSGRGNEQFFGPGTRLTVL.

This clonotype was observed a single time. The V call is TRBV2, the J call TRBJ2-1; D is ambiguous. CDR3 length: 14 amino acids. CDR1 is SNHLY, CDR2 FYNNEI, per germline. Trimming removed 6 bases from V and 8 bases from J, with 17 bases in between. CDR3: CASRRSPEYDEQFF. CDR3 DNA sequence: TGTGCCAGCAGGAGGTCCCCCGAATACGATGAGCAGTTCTTC.

This clonotype has at least ten counts. The CDR3, as DNA: TGTGCCAGCAGTGGGGATCGGGGGGGGCGATTACCCCTCTACACCTTC. It encodes CASSGDRGGRLPLYTF. This chain uses TRBV12-3 or TRBV12-4 with TRBJ1-2, with TRBD1 as a possible D gene (6 bases). This CDR3 spans 16 amino acids. The V and J ends lost 5 bases and 10 bases respectively, with 26 bases between them.